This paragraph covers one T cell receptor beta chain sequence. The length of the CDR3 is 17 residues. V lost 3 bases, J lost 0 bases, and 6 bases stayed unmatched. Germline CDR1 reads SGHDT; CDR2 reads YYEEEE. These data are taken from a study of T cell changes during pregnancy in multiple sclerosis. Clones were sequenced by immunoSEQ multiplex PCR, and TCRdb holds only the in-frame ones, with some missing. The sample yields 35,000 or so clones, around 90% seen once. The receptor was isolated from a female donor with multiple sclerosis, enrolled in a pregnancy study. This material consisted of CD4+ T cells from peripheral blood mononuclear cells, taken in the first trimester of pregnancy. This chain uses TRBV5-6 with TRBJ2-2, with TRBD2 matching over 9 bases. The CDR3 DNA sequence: TGTGCCAGCAGCTCCGTAGCGGGAGAAGCGAACACCGGGGAGCTGTTTTTT. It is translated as CASSSVAGEANTGELFF.